This entry features one TCR beta chain sequence. The target of this receptor is not known. The read halts 3 residues ahead of the CDR3 end, with the missing end drawn from the germline J gene. The transplants used related donors along with nonmyeloablative bone marrow transplantation, and in the human trials mixed chimerism was transient. Thawed PBMCs were FACS-sorted into unstimulated Tregs (CD4+CD25+CD127-), CD4+ non-Tregs (CD4+CD25-), CD4 cells and CD8 cells. A few combined kidney and bone marrow transplant recipients from the ITN036ST trial were included as patients, and samples were available only from these trial subjects. Healthy control blood was processed to PBMCs with a Ficoll density gradient and then cryopreserved, whereas patient PBMCs were collected both before and after transplant. The CDR3, from cysteine to phenylalanine, totals 18 residues. The 45 bases shown cover part of the CDR3, and their frame starts at base 1. In the germline V gene, CDR1 corresponds to MDHEN and CDR2 to SYDVKM. V has 4 bases trimmed and J has 8 bases trimmed; junction bases matching no gene number 13.

This record comes from a study of Tregs in tolerant kidney transplant recipients (dated by TCRdb to the late 2010s). Concerning the study at large: TCRbeta sequencing was used in the study to identify donor-specific regulatory T cells before combined kidney and bone marrow transplantation, and the identified cells were then tracked after transplant.

The full study reports these points: Biological reproducibility was not examined directly, but technical replication error appeared to be minimal. For some patients, the PCR primers changed as time went on, which meant samples from those patients could not be compared with one another at the nucleotide level. The study was constrained by small patient numbers, and validation of the findings is required in larger populations and under other immunosuppression protocols. Expanding Tregs with activated donor B cells appeared to identify the most biologically relevant and donor-specific TCRbeta repertoire. In tolerant patients, donor-specific Tregs expanded more than Tregs overall, which suggests antigen-driven rather than nonspecific expansion.

Genomic DNA was extracted from sorted cells with the QIAGEN DNeasy Blood and Tissue Kit for TCRbeta CDR3 sequencing. Through immunoSEQ, high-throughput TCRbeta CDR3 sequencing was done commercially, including PCR amplification with internal controls and bias correction. On the study's bioinformatics: A unique productive TCRbeta sequence was defined by the CDR3 nucleotide sequence when primers matched, and otherwise by the CDR3 amino acid sequence together with the Vbeta and Jbeta genes. Sorting error was corrected by removing sequences shared between sorted populations at a frequency ratio of 2:1 or less, and the remaining shared sequences were assigned to the higher population. Donor-reactive sequences were defined as at least 5-fold expanded in CFSE-low cells versus unstimulated cells, with frequency of at least 0.01% in CFSE-low cells. Jensen-Shannon divergence, calculated on the top 100 TCRbeta sequences ranked by frequency, was used to quantify repertoire divergence. For any sample with multiple sequencing runs, sorting error was corrected in each run separately before the runs were pooled. As stored in TCRdb, this immuneACCESS dataset retains in-frame rearrangements with V and J assigned. A fraction of the clones does not appear; measured against another copy, unresolved V genes explain less than half of the discrepancy, and the remainder lacks a known reason. That table is the source of V, J and clone size, and D and trimming were worked out from the DNA. The record for this sample contains 30,000 to 40,000 clones. The ten largest clonotypes hold roughly 1.9% of the sample.

The TCR originated in a human patient who received a combined kidney and bone marrow transplant. In patients who had a transplant, some T cells may come from the graft donor. This chain is built from TRBV28 and TRBJ2-1, with TRBD2 identical over 14 junction bases. The input for sequencing was CD4+ T cells from blood (PBMCs), taken 24 months after the transplant. The CDR3 has the sequence CASSYGTSGRLEFHEQFF. Incomplete CDR3 DNA: TGTGCCAGCAGTTACGGGACTAGCGGGAGATTAGAATTCCATGAG.